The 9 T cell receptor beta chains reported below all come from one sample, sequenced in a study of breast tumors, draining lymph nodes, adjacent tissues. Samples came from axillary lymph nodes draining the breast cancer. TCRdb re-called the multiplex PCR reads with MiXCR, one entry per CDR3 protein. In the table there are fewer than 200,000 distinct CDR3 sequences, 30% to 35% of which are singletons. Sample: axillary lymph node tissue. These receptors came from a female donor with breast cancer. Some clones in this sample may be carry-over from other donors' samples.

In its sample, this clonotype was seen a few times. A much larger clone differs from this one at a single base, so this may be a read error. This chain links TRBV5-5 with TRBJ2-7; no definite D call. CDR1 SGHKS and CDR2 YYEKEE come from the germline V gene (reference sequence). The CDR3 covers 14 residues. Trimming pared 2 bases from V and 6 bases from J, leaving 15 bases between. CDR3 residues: CASSFYSARREQYF. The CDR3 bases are TGTGCCAGCAGCTTTTACTCCGCGCGGCGCGAGCAGTACTTC.

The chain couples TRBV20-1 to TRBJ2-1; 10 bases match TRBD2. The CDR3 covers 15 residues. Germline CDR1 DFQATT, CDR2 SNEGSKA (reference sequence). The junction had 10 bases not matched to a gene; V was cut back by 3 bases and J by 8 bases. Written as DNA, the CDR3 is TGCAGTGCTAGGGAGCGGGGGGGCCGATTGGATGAGCAGTTCTTC. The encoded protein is CSARERGGRLDEQFF.

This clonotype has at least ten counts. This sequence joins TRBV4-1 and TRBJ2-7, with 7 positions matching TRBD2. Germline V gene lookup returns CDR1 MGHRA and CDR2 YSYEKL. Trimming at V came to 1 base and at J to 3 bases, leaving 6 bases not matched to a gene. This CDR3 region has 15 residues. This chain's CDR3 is CASSQVRGDGYEQYF. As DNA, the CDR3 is TGCGCCAGCAGCCAAGTTCGGGGGGACGGCTACGAGCAGTACTTC.

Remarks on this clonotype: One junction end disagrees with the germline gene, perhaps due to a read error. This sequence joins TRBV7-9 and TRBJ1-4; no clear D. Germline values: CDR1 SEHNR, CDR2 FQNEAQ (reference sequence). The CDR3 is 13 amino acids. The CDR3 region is CASSWMGNEKLLF. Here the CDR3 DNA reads TGTGCCAGCAGCTGGATGGGGAATGAAAAACTGCTTTTT. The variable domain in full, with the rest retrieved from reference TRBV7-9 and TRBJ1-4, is DTGVSQNPRHKITKRGQNVTFRCDPISEHNRLYWYRQTLGQGPEFLTYFQNEAQLEKSRLLSDRFSAERPKGSFSTLEIQRTEQGDSAMYLCASSWMGNEKLLFGSGTQLSVL.

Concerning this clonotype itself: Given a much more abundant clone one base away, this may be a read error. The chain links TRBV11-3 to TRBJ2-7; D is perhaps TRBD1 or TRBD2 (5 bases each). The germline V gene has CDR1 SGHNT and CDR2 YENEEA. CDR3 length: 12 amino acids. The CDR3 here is CASSPGTYAQYF. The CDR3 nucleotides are TGTGCCAGCAGCCCAGGGACCTACGCGCAGTACTTC.

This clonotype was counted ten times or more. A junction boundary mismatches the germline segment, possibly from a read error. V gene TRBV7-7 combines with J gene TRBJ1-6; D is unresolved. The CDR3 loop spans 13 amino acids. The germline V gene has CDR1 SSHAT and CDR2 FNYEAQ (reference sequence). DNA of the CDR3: TGTGCTAGCAGCCTTAGGGTGGATTCACCCCTCCACTTT. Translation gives CASSLRVDSPLHF. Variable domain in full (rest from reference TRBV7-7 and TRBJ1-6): GAGVSQSPRYKVTKRGQDVTLRCDPISSHATLYWYQQALGQGPEFLTYFNYEAQPDKSGLPSDRFSAERPEGSISTLTIQRTEQRDSAMYRCASSLRVDSPLHFGNGTRLTVT.

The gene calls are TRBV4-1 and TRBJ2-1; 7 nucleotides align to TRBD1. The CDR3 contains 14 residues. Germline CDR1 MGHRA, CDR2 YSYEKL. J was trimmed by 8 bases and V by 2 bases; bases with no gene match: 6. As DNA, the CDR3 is TGCGCCAGCAGCCAACATAGAGGGGGCGATGAGCAGTTCTTC. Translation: CASSQHRGGDEQFF.

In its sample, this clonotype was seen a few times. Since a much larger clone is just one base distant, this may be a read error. The CDR3 sequence: CASSLIEAGYTF. CDR3 in DNA: TGTGCCAGCAGCTTGATAGAGGCCGGCTACACCTTC. The chain couples TRBV5-5 to TRBJ1-2, with no clear D. V was pared by 1 base and J by 8 bases, with 9 bases between. Germline V gene sequence: CDR1 SGHKS, CDR2 YYEKEE (reference sequence). The CDR3 has 12 amino acids. The whole variable domain, remainder taken from reference TRBV5-5 and TRBJ1-2, is DAGVTQSPTHLIKTRGQQVTLRCSPISGHKSVSWYQQVLGQGPQFIFQYYEKEERGRGNFPDRFSARQFPNYSSELNVNALLLGDSALYLCASSLIEAGYTFGSGTRLTVV.

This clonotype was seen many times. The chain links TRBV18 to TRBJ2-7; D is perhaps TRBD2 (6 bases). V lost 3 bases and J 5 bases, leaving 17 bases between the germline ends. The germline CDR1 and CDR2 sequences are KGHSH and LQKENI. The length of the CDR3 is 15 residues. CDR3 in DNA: TGTGCCAGCTCACCTGGGGTGGCGGGAAGGAACGAGCAGTACTTC. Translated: CASSPGVAGRNEQYF.